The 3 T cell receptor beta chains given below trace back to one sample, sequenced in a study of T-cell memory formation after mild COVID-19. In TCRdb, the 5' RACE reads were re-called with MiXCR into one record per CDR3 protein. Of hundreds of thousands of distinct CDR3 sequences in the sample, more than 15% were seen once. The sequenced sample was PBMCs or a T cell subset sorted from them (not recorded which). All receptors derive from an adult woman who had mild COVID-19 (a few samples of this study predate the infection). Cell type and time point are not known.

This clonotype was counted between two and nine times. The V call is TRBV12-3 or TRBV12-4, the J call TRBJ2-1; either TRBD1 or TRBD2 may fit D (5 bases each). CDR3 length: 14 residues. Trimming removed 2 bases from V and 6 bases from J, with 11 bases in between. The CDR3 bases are TGTGCCAGCAGTTTATCCGGGGCGTTCAATGAGCAGTTCTTC. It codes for CASSLSGAFNEQFF.

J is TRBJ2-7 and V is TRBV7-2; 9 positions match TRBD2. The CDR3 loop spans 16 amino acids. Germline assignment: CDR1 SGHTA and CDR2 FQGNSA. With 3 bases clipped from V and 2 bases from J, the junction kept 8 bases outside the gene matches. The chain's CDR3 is CASSFIAGDPTYEQYF. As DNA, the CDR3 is TGTGCCAGCAGCTTTATAGCGGGAGACCCGACCTACGAGCAGTACTTC.

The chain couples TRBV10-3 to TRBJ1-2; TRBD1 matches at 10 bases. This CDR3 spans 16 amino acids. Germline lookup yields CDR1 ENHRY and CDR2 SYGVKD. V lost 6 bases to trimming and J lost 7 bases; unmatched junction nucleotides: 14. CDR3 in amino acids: CAISLDGQGEFLGYTF. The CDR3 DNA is TGTGCCATCAGCTTGGACGGACAGGGGGAATTTCTTGGCTACACCTTC.